The next 13 T cell receptor beta chains were all read from a single sample in a study of CD8 T cells in Susac syndrome. Random hexamers were used to reverse transcribe the RNA input (about 0.5 to 1 ug). TCRdb reanalysed the immunoSEQ multiplex PCR reads using MiXCR and keeps one entry per CDR3 protein. The sample has 190,000 or so distinct CDR3 sequences, 90% to 95% seen once. The specimen sequenced was CD4+ T cells from PBMCs. The receptors were gathered from a human donor with multiple sclerosis.

The V gene is TRBV5-1, the J gene TRBJ2-7; 8 bases are shared with TRBD1. With 3 bases clipped from V and 7 bases from J, the junction kept 3 bases outside the gene matches. This CDR3 region has 12 residues. The germline V gene encodes CDR1 SGHRS and CDR2 YFSETQ. CDR3 nucleotides: TGCGCCAGCAGCTCGGACAGGGAGGAGCAGTACTTC. This translates into CASSSDREEQYF. Supplemented by reference TRBV5-1 and TRBJ2-7, the full variable domain reads KAGVTQTPRYLIKTRGQQVTLSCSPISGHRSVSWYQQTPGQGLQFLFEYFSETQRNKGNFPGRFSGRQFSNSRSEMNVSTLELGDSALYLCASSSDREEQYFGPGTRLTVT.

The CDR3 sequence is CSARGWTGSGNTIYF. The CDR3 DNA follows: TGCAGTGCTAGGGGCTGGACAGGGTCTGGAAACACCATATATTTT. The genes are TRBV20-1 and TRBJ1-3, with 8 bases lining up with TRBD1. CDR3 length equals 15 residues. After removal of 3 bases from V and 1 base from J, the junction contained 5 bases not matched to a gene. The germline CDR1 and CDR2 sequences are DFQATT and SNEGSKA (reference sequence).

The chain recombines TRBV5-1 with TRBJ1-2; 11 positions agree with TRBD1. Germline values: CDR1 SGHRS, CDR2 YFSETQ. V dropped 5 bases and J dropped 5; count of bases not matched to a gene: 11. The CDR3 consists of 16 residues. The CDR3 sequence: CASSAAGGQGAYGYTF. The CDR3 coding sequence is TGCGCCAGCAGTGCGGCCGGAGGACAGGGGGCTTATGGCTACACCTTC.

This chain connects TRBV20-1 to TRBJ2-2; D ambiguous. Germline values: CDR1 DFQATT, CDR2 SNEGSKA (reference sequence). V lost 0 bases to trimming and J lost 3 bases, with 11 bases between them. The CDR3 length is 15 residues. In DNA form, the CDR3 reads TGCAGTGCTAGAGATCCCGTTTCGCACACCGGGGAGCTGTTTTTT. Its translation: CSARDPVSHTGELFF.

The J gene is TRBJ1-1, the V gene TRBV29-1; D gene uncertain. V lost 1 base, J lost 2 bases, and 8 bases lay in between. The germline CDR1 and CDR2 sequences are SQVTM and ANQGSEA. This CDR3 contains 13 residues. CDR3 protein: CSVEARRNTEAFF. The CDR3 bases are TGCAGCGTTGAAGCAAGAAGAAACACTGAAGCTTTCTTT. The full variable domain, in which reference TRBV29-1 and TRBJ1-1 provide the parts outside the CDR3, is SAVISQKPSRDICQRGTSLTIQCQVDSQVTMMFWYRQQPGQSLTLIATANQGSEATYESGFVIDKFPISRPNLTFSTLTVSNMSPEDSSIYLCSVEARRNTEAFFGQGTRLTVV.

The chain uses TRBV29-1 and TRBJ1-1, with D maybe TRBD1 (6 bases). CDR1 and CDR2 (germline): SQVTM, ANQGSEA. CDR3 length equals 14 residues. The V end lost 7 bases, the J end lost 0 bases, and 15 bases lay between the germline ends. The CDR3 DNA reads as TGCAGCGGTCGGGACACACTCATGAACACTGAAGCTTTCTTT. It yields the protein CSGRDTLMNTEAFF.

This sequence joins TRBV7-2 and TRBJ2-5; D remains unclear. There are 14 residues in the CDR3. V was trimmed by 4 bases and J by 2 bases, leaving 11 bases between them. In germline, CDR1 is SGHTA, CDR2 FQGNSA. The CDR3 spells CASSSRLTQETQYF. The CDR3 nucleotides are TGTGCCAGCAGCTCCCGACTGACACAAGAGACCCAGTACTTC.

This clonotype has just one count. The chain carries TRBV5-1 and TRBJ2-5; unclear D gene. Trimming left V 4 bases short and J 4 bases short, with 17 bases between. The germline V gene encodes CDR1 SGHRS and CDR2 YFSETQ. This CDR3 comprises 15 residues. CDR3 nucleotides: TGCGCCAGCAGCCCCTCTCTAGACCGGAGAGAGACCCAGTACTTC. Amino acid sequence: CASSPSLDRRETQYF.

This chain joins TRBV6-1 and TRBJ2-1; 8 bases map to TRBD2. V lost 7 bases to trimming and J lost 2 bases; unmatched junction nucleotides: 10. CDR3 size: 16 residues. Germline V CDR1 and CDR2: MNHNS, SASEGT. The CDR3 bases are TGTGCCAGCATCTTTAGCGGGATGTCCCCCTACAATGAGCAGTTCTTC. Its translation is CASIFSGMSPYNEQFF.

The chain combines TRBV27 with TRBJ2-3; D not certain. The CDR3 consists of 14 residues. Trimming stripped 4 bases from V and 5 bases from J, with 13 bases between. The V gene's germline CDR1 is MNHEY and CDR2 SMNVEV (reference sequence). The CDR3 sequence is CASSSPINRDTQYF. In DNA form, the CDR3 reads TGTGCCAGCAGTTCACCGATTAACCGAGATACGCAGTATTTT.

CDR3 region: CASSVAGQGYTF. CDR3 DNA: TGTGCCAGCAGTGTGGCAGGTCAGGGCTACACCTTC. The chain recombines TRBV2 with TRBJ1-2; D not resolved. The ends were cut back, 4 bases at V and 8 bases at J, with 11 bases in the middle. The CDR3 runs 12 residues. Per germline, CDR1 SNHLY and CDR2 FYNNEI.

The chain is built from TRBV4-1 and TRBJ1-1; D is undetermined. V lost 8 bases and J 8 bases, leaving 15 bases between the germline ends. The CDR3 totals 12 residues. CDR1 is MGHRA, CDR2 YSYEKL, per germline. The CDR3 reads CASGSSGLEAFF. Here the CDR3 DNA reads TGCGCCAGCGGGTCCTCTGGGTTAGAAGCTTTCTTT.

The chain's CDR3 is CASSLKGLAWDTQYF. The CDR3 DNA reads TGTGCCAGCAGCTTAAAGGGACTAGCGTGGGATACGCAGTATTTT. The rearrangement uses TRBV7-8 and TRBJ2-3; 10 bases are shared with TRBD2. The CDR3 spans 15 residues. Trimming took 2 bases from V and 6 from J; bases not matched to a gene: 5. Germline lookup yields CDR1 SGHVS and CDR2 FQNEAQ.